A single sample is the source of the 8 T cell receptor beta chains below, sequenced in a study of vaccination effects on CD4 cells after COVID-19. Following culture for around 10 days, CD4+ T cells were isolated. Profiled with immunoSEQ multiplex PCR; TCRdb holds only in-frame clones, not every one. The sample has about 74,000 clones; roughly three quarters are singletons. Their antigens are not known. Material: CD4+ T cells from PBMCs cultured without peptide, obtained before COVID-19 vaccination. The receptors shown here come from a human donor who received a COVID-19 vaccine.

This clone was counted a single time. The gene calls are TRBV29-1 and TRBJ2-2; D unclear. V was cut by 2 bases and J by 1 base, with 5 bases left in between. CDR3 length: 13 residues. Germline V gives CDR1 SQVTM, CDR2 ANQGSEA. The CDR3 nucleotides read TGCAGCGTTGAACAACAGAACACCGGGGAGCTGTTTTTT. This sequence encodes CSVEQQNTGELFF.

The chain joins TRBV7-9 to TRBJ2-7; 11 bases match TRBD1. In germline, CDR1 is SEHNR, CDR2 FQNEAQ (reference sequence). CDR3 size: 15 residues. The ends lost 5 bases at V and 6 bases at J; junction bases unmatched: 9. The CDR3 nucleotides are TGTGCCAGCAGCGCCTGGGACAGGGGGGTTAGCGAGCAGTACGTC. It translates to CASSAWDRGVSEQYV.

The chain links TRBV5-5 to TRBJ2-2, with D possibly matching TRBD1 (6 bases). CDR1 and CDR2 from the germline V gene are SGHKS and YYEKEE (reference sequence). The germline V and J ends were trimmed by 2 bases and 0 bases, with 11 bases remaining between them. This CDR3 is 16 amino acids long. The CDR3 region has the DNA TGTGCCAGCAGCTTAAAACGGGACACGAACACCGGGGAGCTGTTTTTT. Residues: CASSLKRDTNTGELFF.

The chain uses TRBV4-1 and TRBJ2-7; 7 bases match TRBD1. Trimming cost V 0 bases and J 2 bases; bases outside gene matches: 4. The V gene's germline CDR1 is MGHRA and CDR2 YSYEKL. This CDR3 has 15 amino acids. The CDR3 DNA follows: TGCGCCAGCAGCCAAGAACGGCAGGGGGCCTACGAGCAGTACGTC. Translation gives CASSQERQGAYEQYV.

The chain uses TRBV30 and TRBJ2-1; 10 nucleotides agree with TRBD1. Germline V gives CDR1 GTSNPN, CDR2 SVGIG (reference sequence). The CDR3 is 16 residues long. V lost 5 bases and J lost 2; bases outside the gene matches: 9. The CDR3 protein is CAWVSGTGATYNEQFF. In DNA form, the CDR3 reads TGTGCCTGGGTATCAGGGACAGGGGCGACCTACAATGAGCAGTTCTTC. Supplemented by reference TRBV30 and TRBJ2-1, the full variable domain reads SQTIHQWPATLVQPVGSPLSLECTVEGTSNPNLYWYRQAAGRGLQLLFYSVGIGQISSEVPQNLSASRPQDRQFILSSKKLLLSDSGFYLCAWVSGTGATYNEQFFGPGTRLTVL.

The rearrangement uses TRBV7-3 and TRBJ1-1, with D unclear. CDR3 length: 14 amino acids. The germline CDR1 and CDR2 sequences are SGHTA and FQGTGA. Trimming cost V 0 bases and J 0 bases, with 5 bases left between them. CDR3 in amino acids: CASSLTGLNTEAFF. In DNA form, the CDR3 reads TGTGCCAGCAGCTTAACCGGGTTGAACACTGAAGCTTTCTTT.

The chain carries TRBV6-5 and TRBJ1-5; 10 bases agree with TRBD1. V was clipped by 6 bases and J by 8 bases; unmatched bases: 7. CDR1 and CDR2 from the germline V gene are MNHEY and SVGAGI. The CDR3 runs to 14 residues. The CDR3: CASRRDRGQKPQHF. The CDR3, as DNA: TGTGCCAGCAGACGGGACAGGGGACAGAAGCCCCAGCATTTT.

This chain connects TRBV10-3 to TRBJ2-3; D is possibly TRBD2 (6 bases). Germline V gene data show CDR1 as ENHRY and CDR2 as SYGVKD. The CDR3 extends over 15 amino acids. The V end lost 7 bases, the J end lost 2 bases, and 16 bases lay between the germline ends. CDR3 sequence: CAIKAGLVLTDTQYF. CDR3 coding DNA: TGTGCCATCAAGGCGGGACTCGTACTCACAGATACGCAGTATTTT.